The 25 T cell receptor beta chains listed next were all sequenced from one sample in a study of T cells in Graves' hyperthyroidism and ophthalmopathy. TCR beta CDR3 regions were amplified from RNA transcripts. Primed by the HTBI set, a first-round RT-PCR was run on the TCR CDR3. Each CDR3 protein gets one entry after TCRdb re-called the multiplex PCR reads with MiXCR. The sample includes about 740,000 distinct CDR3 sequences, about 14% seen only once; the top ten take roughly a tenth. The specimen was blood. The receptors stem from a woman under 30 with Graves' hyperthyroidism.

This clonotype showed up just a few times. CDR3 nucleotide sequence: TGTGCCAGCACTTACTCGGGAGGGGACGTGGGTTTGTCCCTCCACTTT. Encoded protein: CASTYSGGDVGLSLHF. The chain uses TRBV27 and TRBJ1-6, with D maybe TRBD1 (5 bases). In germline, CDR1 is MNHEY, CDR2 SMNVEV (reference sequence). This CDR3 has 16 amino acids. Trimming left V 7 bases short and J 14 bases short, with 27 bases between.

This clonotype was counted a few times. The V gene is TRBV20-1, the J gene TRBJ2-1; D perhaps matches TRBD2 (5 bases). The CDR3 loop spans 15 amino acids. Looked up from germline, CDR1 is DFQATT and CDR2 is SNEGSKA (reference sequence). The V gene lost 5 bases and the J gene lost 1 base, with 15 bases spanning the gap. CDR3 bases: TGCAGTGCTCACCCCAAGGGCGGGTCCTACAATGAGCAGTTCTTC. Residues: CSAHPKGGSYNEQFF.

This clonotype was seen more than once but under ten times. This chain links TRBV12-3 or TRBV12-4 with TRBJ2-1; D is tentatively TRBD1 or TRBD2 (5 bases each). V lost 0 bases to trimming and J lost 9 bases, with 24 bases between them. The CDR3 has 18 amino acids. CDR3 sequence reads: CASSLAPTGAPLPTEQFF. The CDR3 DNA is TGTGCCAGCAGTTTAGCCCCAACCGGGGCCCCCTTGCCGACTGAGCAGTTCTTC.

This clonotype was seen only a few times. The chain is built from TRBV9 and TRBJ2-2, with a tentative D call TRBD2 (6 bases). This CDR3 is 17 amino acids long. Per the germline V gene, CDR1 is SGDLS and CDR2 is YYNGEE. The V end lost 3 bases, the J end lost 3 bases, and 18 bases lay between the germline ends. The CDR3: CASSAAGLVWHTGELFF. CDR3 in DNA: TGTGCCAGCAGCGCCGCGGGGCTTGTTTGGCACACCGGGGAGCTGTTTTTT.

This clonotype was counted ten times or more. The chain uses TRBV11-2 and TRBJ2-7, with 8 bases fitting TRBD2. The CDR3 consists of 16 residues. CDR1 and CDR2 (germline): SGHAT, FQNNGV. V dropped 0 bases and J dropped 6; count of bases not matched to a gene: 10. The CDR3 DNA reads as TGTGCCAGCAGCTTAGATCCGAACAAACTAGCGGCCGAGCAGTACTTC. Its protein is CASSLDPNKLAAEQYF.

This clonotype showed up just a few times. The chain uses TRBV13 and TRBJ2-6, with TRBD2 as a possible D gene (5 bases). V lost 1 base to trimming and J lost 2 bases, with 15 bases between them. CDR3 length: 18 residues. Germline V lookup: CDR1 PRHDT, CDR2 FYEKMQ (reference sequence). The CDR3 loop is CASSLEGVRAAGANVLTF. The CDR3 nucleotides read TGTGCCAGCAGCTTAGAGGGAGTGCGGGCGGCTGGGGCCAACGTCCTGACTTTC.

This clonotype was recorded at least ten times. V gene TRBV20-1 combines with J gene TRBJ2-7; unclear D gene. The germline V gene encodes CDR1 DFQATT and CDR2 SNEGSKA (reference sequence). Trimming removed 1 base at V and 2 bases at J, with 12 bases between. CDR3 length: 14 amino acids. CDR3 sequence reads: CSARAPRDTYEQYF. For the CDR3, the DNA is TGCAGTGCTAGAGCGCCAAGGGATACCTACGAGCAGTACTTC.

Ten or more counts support this clonotype. The chain recombines TRBV6-1 with TRBJ1-5, with a tentative D call TRBD1 (6 bases). The CDR3 loop spans 15 amino acids. Per the germline V gene, CDR1 is MNHNS and CDR2 is SASEGT. The ends were cut back, 4 bases at V and 1 base at J, with 11 bases in the middle. CDR3 DNA: TGTGCCAGCAGTGCGGCCCAGGGGAGCAATCAGCCCCAGCATTTT. It specifies CASSAAQGSNQPQHF.

This clonotype appeared many times. V and J are TRBV20-1 and TRBJ1-2; weak D call: TRBD1 (6 bases). V lost 0 bases and J lost 2, with 13 bases in between. The CDR3 runs to 15 residues. Germline CDR1 reads DFQATT; CDR2 reads SNEGSKA (reference sequence). CDR3 in amino acids: CSARDTGKPNYGYTF. The DNA of the CDR3 is TGCAGTGCTAGAGATACAGGGAAACCCAACTATGGCTACACCTTC.

This clonotype was observed a few times. The chain carries TRBV19 and TRBJ1-2, with TRBD1 matching 7 bases. CDR3 size: 15 residues. Germline values: CDR1 LNHDA, CDR2 SQIVND (reference sequence). J gave up 4 bases and V 5 bases, and 10 bases lay outside the gene matches. CDR3 coding DNA: TGTGCCAGTAGTCCCAGGACAGGAGCCTCCTATGGCTACACCTTC. Protein sequence: CASSPRTGASYGYTF. Using reference TRBV19 and TRBJ1-2 for the parts outside the CDR3, the full variable domain is DGGITQSPKYLFRKEGQNVTLSCEQNLNHDAMYWYRQDPGQGLRLIYYSQIVNDFQKGDIAEGYSVSREKKESFPLTVTSAQKNPTAFYLCASSPRTGASYGYTFGSGTRLTVV.

This clonotype has ten or more counts. V usage is TRBV29-1 and J usage is TRBJ2-7, with D perhaps TRBD1 or TRBD2 (5 bases each). From germline, CDR1 is SQVTM and CDR2 ANQGSEA. The CDR3 covers 15 residues. Trimming removed 0 bases from V and 2 bases from J, with 14 bases in between. DNA for the CDR3: TGCAGCGTTGAAGATCAACGGGGCCTTACCTACGAGCAGTACTTC. This codes for CSVEDQRGLTYEQYF.

This clonotype was picked up many times. The genes are TRBV24-1 and TRBJ2-1; D gene ambiguous. V was trimmed by 4 bases and J by 4 bases, leaving 19 bases between them. Germline V lookup: CDR1 KGHDR, CDR2 SFDVKD. CDR3 length: 17 amino acids. The chain's CDR3 is CATSEVTSSGVYNEQFF. CDR3 in DNA: TGTGCCACCAGTGAGGTCACATCCAGTGGGGTATACAATGAGCAGTTCTTC.

At least ten counts were recorded for this clonotype. The chain employs TRBV28 and TRBJ2-7, with D perhaps assigned TRBD1 or TRBD2 (5 bases each). The CDR3 is 15 residues long. Germline CDR1 reads MDHEN; CDR2 reads SYDVKM. V lost 6 bases and J 4 bases, leaving 19 bases between the germline ends. In DNA form, the CDR3 reads TGTGCCAGCAGGGGGGAAAGGACGCCCCGATACGAGCAGTACTTC. Encoded protein: CASRGERTPRYEQYF.

This clonotype was picked up many times. The rearrangement uses TRBV7-3 and TRBJ2-1; D is ambiguous. CDR3 size: 13 residues. Deletions cut 5 bases from V and 6 bases from J, with 11 bases between. Germline CDR1 is SGHTA and CDR2 is FQGTGA. Written as DNA, the CDR3 is TGTGCCAGCAGCCCTTCCTTAATCAATGAGCAGTTCTTC. Encoded protein: CASSPSLINEQFF.

This clonotype has only a few counts. V usage is TRBV28 and J usage is TRBJ1-2, with no clear D. Trimming cost V 5 bases and J 7 bases, with 8 bases left between them. Germline loops: CDR1 MDHEN, CDR2 SYDVKM. The CDR3 contains 11 residues. The CDR3 nucleotides read TGTGCCAGCAGTGTGCGGGGTGGCTACACCTTC. Translating it yields CASSVRGGYTF.

The table lists this clonotype with many counts. The rearrangement joins TRBV20-1 to TRBJ2-7; tentative D call: TRBD2 (5 bases). The CDR3 length is 16 residues. The ends were cut back, 5 bases at V and 4 bases at J, with 24 bases in the middle. Germline V lookup: CDR1 DFQATT, CDR2 SNEGSKA (reference sequence). CDR3 in amino acids: CSALPPEAGGWYEQYF. CDR3 bases: TGCAGTGCTTTACCCCCTGAGGCAGGCGGGTGGTACGAGCAGTACTTC.

This clonotype was counted at least ten times. The chain uses TRBV4-2 and TRBJ1-1, with 8 positions matching TRBD1. This CDR3 spans 15 amino acids. The ends lost 4 bases at V and 3 bases at J; junction bases unmatched: 7. Germline-derived CDR1 and CDR2 are LGHNA and YNFKEQ. CDR3 DNA: TGTGCCAGCAGCCCCTGGACAGGGTCTGACACTGAAGCTTTCTTT. Amino acids: CASSPWTGSDTEAFF.

Many counts were recorded for this clonotype. This sequence joins TRBV30 and TRBJ1-1; 7 bases agree with TRBD1. Losses at the gene ends were 0 bases for V and 3 bases for J; bases not matched to a gene: 16. Per the germline V gene, CDR1 is GTSNPN and CDR2 is SVGIG (reference sequence). The CDR3 runs to 18 residues. The CDR3 reads CAWSVRRDSHHRDTEAFF. CDR3 sequence (DNA): TGTGCCTGGAGTGTACGAAGGGACAGCCATCACAGGGACACTGAAGCTTTCTTT.

About this clonotype itself: Given a much more abundant clone one base away, this may be a read error. The CDR3 DNA reads TGTGCCAGCAGCCGCCGGGCTAGCGGGGGGATCTCCACCTACGAGCAGTACTTC. Translation: CASSRRASGGISTYEQYF. This chain connects TRBV12-3 or TRBV12-4 to TRBJ2-7; 11 bases are shared with TRBD2. The junction had 15 bases not matched to a gene; V was cut back by 6 bases and J by 2 bases. This CDR3 contains 18 residues.

The chain carries TRBV20-1 and TRBJ1-2; 9 positions agree with TRBD1. The junction had 7 bases not matched to a gene; V was cut back by 6 bases and J by 2 bases. CDR3 length: 14 amino acids. Germline V gene lookup returns CDR1 DFQATT and CDR2 SNEGSKA (reference sequence). CDR3 in amino acids: CSAQNRGRNYGYTF. Written as DNA, the CDR3 is TGCAGTGCGCAGAACAGGGGGCGAAACTATGGCTACACCTTC.

This clonotype was seen repeatedly, ten times or more. The V and J genes are TRBV11-1 and TRBJ2-7, with TRBD2 identical over 9 bases. Germline lookup yields CDR1 SGHAT and CDR2 FQDESV (reference sequence). The CDR3 is made up of 15 amino acids. Trimming removed 8 bases from V and 4 bases from J; junction bases left unmatched: 12. This chain's CDR3 is CASSPRAAGGYEQYF. CDR3 coding DNA: TGTGCCAGCTCGCCGAGGGCCGCGGGGGGGTACGAGCAGTACTTC.

The V and J genes are TRBV6-5 and TRBJ1-1; 7 bases align to TRBD1. From germline, CDR1 is MNHEY and CDR2 SVGAGI. The CDR3 has 13 amino acids. Trimming at V came to 1 base and at J to 8 bases, leaving 4 bases not matched to a gene. The CDR3 sequence is CASSYWTGSEAFF. As DNA, the CDR3 is TGTGCCAGCAGTTACTGGACAGGCTCCGAAGCTTTCTTT.

This clonotype turned up a few times. The chain is built from TRBV6-6 and TRBJ2-3, with D perhaps TRBD1 (6 bases). The CDR3 totals 17 residues. Trimming took 0 bases from V and 4 from J, leaving 17 bases between them. Germline CDR1 reads MNHNY; CDR2 reads SVGAGI (reference sequence). The CDR3 coding sequence is TGTGCCAGCAGTTACTCCGCCCTACAGGGAGCAGCAGATACGCAGTATTTT. It encodes CASSYSALQGAADTQYF.

This clonotype was observed at least ten times. The J gene is TRBJ1-2, the V gene TRBV28; TRBD1 aligns across 9 bases. This CDR3 spans 17 amino acids. The J segment lost 4 bases and the V segment lost 6 bases, leaving 15 bases of the junction unmatched. The germline V gene has CDR1 MDHEN and CDR2 SYDVKM. CDR3 in amino acids: CASRPTIQGARSYGYTF. The CDR3 bases are TGTGCCAGCAGACCGACAATACAGGGGGCGCGGAGCTATGGCTACACCTTC.

This chain joins TRBV5-5 and TRBJ2-2; 7 positions match TRBD2. The V and J ends lost 3 bases and 8 bases, in that order; junction bases with no gene match: 13. Germline V gene data show CDR1 as SGHKS and CDR2 as YYEKEE (reference sequence). The CDR3 has 16 residues. The CDR3 sequence: CASSSSSGKGAGELFF. The CDR3 nucleotides read TGTGCCAGCAGCTCCTCTAGCGGAAAAGGGGCGGGGGAGCTGTTTTTT.